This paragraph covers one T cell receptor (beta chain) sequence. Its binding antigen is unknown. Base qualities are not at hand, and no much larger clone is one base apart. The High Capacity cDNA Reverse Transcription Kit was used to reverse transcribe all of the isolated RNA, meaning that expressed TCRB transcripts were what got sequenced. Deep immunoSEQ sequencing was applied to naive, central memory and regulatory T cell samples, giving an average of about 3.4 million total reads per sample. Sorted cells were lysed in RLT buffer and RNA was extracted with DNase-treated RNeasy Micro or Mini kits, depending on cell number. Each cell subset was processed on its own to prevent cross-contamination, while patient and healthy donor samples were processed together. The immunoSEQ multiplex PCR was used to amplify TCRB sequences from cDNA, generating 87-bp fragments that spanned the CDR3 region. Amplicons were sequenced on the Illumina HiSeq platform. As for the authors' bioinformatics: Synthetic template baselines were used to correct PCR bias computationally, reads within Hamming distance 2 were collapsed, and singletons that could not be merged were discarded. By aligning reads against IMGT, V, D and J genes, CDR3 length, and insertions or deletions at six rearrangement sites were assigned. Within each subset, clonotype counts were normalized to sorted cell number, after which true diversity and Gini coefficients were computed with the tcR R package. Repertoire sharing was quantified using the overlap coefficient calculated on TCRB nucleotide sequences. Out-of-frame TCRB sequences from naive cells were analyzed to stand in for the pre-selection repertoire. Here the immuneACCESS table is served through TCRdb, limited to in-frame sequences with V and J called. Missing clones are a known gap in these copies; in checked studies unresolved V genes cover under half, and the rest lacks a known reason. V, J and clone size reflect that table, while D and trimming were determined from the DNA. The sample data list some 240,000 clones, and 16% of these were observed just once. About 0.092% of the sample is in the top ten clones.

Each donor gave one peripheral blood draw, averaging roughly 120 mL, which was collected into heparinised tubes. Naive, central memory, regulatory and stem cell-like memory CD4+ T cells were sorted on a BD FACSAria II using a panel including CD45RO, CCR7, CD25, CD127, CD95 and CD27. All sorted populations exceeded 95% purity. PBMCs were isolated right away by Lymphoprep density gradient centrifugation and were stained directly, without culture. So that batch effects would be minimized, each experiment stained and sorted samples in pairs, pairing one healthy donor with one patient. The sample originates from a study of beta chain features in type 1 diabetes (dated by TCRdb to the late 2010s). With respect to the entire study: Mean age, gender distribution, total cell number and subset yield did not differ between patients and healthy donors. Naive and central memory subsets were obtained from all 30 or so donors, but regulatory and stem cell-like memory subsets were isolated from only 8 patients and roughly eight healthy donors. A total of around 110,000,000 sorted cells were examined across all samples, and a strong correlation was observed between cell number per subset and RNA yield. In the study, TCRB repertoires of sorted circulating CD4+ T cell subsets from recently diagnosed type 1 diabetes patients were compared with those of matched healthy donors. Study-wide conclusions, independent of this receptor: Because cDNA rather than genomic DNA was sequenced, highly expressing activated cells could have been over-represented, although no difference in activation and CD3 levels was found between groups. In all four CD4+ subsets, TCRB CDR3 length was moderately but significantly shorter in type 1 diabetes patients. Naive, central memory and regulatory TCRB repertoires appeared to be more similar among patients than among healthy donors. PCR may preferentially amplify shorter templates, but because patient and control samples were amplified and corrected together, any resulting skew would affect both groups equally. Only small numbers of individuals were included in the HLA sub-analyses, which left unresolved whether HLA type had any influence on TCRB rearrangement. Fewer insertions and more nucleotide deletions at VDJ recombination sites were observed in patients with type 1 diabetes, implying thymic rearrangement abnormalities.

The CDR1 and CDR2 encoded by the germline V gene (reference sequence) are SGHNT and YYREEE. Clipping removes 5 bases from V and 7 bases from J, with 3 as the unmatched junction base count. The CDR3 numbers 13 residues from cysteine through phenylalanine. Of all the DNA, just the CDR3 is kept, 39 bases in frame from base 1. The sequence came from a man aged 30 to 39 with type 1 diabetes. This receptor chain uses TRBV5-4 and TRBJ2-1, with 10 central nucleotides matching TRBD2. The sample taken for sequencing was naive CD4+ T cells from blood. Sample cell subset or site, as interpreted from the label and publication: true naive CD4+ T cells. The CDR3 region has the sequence CASRLAGVNEQFF. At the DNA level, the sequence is TGTGCCAGCAGGCTAGCGGGAGTTAATGAGCAGTTCTTC. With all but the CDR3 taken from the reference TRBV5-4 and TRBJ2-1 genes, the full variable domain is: ETGVTQSPTHLIKTRGQQVTLRCSSQSGHNTVSWYQQALGQGPQFIFQYYREEENGRGNFPPRFSGLQFPNYSSELNVNALELDDSALYLCASRLAGVNEQFFGPGTRLTVL.